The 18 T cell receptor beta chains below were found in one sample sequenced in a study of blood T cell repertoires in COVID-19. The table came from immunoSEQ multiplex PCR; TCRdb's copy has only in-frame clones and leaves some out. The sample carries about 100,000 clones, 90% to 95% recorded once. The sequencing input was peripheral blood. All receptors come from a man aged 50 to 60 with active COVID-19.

CDR3 in amino acids: CASSLGGTRIEQYV. The CDR3 DNA follows: TGTGCCAGCAGCTTAGGAGGGACTAGAATCGAGCAGTACGTC. The genes are TRBV7-9 and TRBJ2-7; 8 nucleotides match TRBD2. Per germline, CDR1 SEHNR and CDR2 FQNEAQ (reference sequence). Trimming took 1 base from V and 6 from J; bases not matched to a gene: 5. The CDR3 totals 14 residues.

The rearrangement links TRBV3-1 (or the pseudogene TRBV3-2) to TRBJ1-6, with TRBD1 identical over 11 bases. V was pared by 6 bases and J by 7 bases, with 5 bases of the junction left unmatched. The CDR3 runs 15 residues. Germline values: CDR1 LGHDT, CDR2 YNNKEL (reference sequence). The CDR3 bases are TGTGCCAGCAGGGGACGGGACAGGGGGAATTCACCCCTCCACTTT. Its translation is CASRGRDRGNSPLHF.

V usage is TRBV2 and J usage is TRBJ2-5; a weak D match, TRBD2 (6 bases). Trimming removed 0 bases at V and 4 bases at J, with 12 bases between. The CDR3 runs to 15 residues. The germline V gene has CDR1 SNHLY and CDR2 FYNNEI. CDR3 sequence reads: CASSEARGRRETQYF. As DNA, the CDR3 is TGTGCCAGCAGTGAAGCTCGGGGGAGGCGAGAGACCCAGTACTTC.

DNA of the CDR3: TGCGCCAGCAGCTTGGTAGGACAGGGAAACACTGAAGCTTTCTTT. Residues: CASSLVGQGNTEAFF. J is TRBJ1-1 and V is TRBV5-1, with 8 nucleotides matching TRBD1. Germline values: CDR1 SGHRS, CDR2 YFSETQ. This CDR3 has 15 amino acids. V shed 0 bases and J 2 bases; nucleotides not matched to a gene: 3.

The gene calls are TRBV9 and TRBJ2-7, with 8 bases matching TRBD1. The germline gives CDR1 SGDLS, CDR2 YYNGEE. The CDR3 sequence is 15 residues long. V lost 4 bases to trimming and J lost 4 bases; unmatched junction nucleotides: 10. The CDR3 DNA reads TGTGCCAGCAGCCCTTGGGCAGGGGGCGGTTACGAGCAGTACTTC. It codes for CASSPWAGGGYEQYF.

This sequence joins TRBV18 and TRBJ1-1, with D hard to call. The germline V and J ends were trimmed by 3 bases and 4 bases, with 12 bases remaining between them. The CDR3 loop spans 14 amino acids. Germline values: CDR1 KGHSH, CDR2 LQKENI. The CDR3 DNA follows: TGTGCCAGCTCACCGTGGAGGGAGACCACTGAAGCTTTCTTT. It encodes CASSPWRETTEAFF. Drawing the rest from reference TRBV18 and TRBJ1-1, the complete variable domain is NAGVMQNPRHLVRRRGQEARLRCSPMKGHSHVYWYRQLPEEGLKFMVYLQKENIIDESGMPKERFSAEFPKEGPSILRIQQVVRGDSAAYFCASSPWRETTEAFFGQGTRLTVV.

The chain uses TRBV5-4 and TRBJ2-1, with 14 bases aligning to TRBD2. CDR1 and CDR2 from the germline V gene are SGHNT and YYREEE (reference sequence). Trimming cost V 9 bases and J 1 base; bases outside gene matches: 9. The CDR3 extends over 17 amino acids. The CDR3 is CATLGTSGGHSYNEQFF. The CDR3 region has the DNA TGTGCCACCCTCGGGACTAGCGGGGGCCATTCCTACAATGAGCAGTTCTTC.

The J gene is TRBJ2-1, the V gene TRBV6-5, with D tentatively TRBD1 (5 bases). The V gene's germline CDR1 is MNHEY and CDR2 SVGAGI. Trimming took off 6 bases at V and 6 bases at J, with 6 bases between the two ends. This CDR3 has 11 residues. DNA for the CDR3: TGTGCCAGCAGCCAGGGCAATGAGCAGTTCTTC. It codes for CASSQGNEQFF.

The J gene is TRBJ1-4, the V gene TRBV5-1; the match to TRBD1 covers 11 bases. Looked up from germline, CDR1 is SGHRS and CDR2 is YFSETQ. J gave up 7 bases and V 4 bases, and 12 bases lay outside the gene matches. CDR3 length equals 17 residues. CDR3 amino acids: CASSKLGQGARSEKLFF. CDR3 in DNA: TGCGCCAGCAGCAAATTAGGACAGGGGGCACGATCTGAAAAACTGTTTTTT.

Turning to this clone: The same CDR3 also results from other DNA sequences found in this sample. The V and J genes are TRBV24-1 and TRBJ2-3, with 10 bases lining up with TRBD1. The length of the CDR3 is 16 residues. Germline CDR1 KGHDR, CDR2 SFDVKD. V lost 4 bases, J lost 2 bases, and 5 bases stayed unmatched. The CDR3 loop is CATSDPGQGVTDTQYF. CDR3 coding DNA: TGTGCCACCAGTGACCCCGGACAGGGGGTCACAGATACGCAGTATTTT.

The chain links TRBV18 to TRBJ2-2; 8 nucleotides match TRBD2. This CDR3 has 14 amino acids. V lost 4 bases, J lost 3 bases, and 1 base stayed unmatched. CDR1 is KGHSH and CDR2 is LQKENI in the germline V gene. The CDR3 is CASSRGLDTGELFF. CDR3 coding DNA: TGTGCCAGCTCACGGGGACTAGACACCGGGGAGCTGTTTTTT.

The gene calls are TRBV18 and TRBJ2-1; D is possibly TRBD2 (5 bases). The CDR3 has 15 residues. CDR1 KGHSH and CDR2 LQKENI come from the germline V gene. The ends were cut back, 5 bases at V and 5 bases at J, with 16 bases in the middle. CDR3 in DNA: TGTGCCAGCTCATCCCAAGGTGGGAGCAACAATGAGCAGTTCTTC. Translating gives CASSSQGGSNNEQFF.

In DNA form, the CDR3 reads TGTGCCAGCAGAGGGACAGGGTTGTCACCCCTCCACTTT. Translated: CASRGTGLSPLHF. The rearrangement joins TRBV6-5 to TRBJ1-6, with TRBD1 identical over 9 bases. Germline values: CDR1 MNHEY, CDR2 SVGAGI. The CDR3 sequence is 13 residues long. The J segment lost 10 bases and the V segment lost 6 bases, leaving 4 bases of the junction unmatched.

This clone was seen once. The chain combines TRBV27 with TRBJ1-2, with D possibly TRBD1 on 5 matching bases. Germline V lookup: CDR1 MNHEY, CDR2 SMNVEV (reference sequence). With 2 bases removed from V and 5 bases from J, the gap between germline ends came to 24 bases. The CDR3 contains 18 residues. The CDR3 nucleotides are TGTGCCAGCAGTTTAGTTTATCCATTCGCAGGGAACTCTTATGGCTACACCTTC. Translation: CASSLVYPFAGNSYGYTF.

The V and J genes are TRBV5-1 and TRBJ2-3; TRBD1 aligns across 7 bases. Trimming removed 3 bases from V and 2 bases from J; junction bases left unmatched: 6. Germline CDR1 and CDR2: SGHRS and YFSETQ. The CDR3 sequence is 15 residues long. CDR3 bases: TGCGCCAGCAGCTCGATGACAGGGTCCACAGATACGCAGTATTTT. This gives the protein CASSSMTGSTDTQYF.

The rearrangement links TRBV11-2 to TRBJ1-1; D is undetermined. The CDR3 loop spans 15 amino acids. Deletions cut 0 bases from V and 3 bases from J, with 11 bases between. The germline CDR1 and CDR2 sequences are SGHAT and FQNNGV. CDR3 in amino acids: CASSLDYQVHTEAFF. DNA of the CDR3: TGTGCCAGCAGCTTAGATTACCAGGTCCACACTGAAGCTTTCTTT.

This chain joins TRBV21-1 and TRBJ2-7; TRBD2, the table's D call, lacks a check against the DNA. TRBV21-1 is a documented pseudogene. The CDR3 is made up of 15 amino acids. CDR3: CASSKGLAASYEQYF. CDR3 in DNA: TGTGCCAGCAGCAAGGGACTAGCGGCCTCCTACGAGCAGTACTTC.

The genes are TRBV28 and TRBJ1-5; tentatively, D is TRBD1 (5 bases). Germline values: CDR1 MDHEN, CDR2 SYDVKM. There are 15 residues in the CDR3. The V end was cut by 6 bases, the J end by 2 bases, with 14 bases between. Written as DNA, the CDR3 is TGTGCCAGCAGCGCCCCAGGGCGCGGCAATCAGCCCCAGCATTTT. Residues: CASSAPGRGNQPQHF.